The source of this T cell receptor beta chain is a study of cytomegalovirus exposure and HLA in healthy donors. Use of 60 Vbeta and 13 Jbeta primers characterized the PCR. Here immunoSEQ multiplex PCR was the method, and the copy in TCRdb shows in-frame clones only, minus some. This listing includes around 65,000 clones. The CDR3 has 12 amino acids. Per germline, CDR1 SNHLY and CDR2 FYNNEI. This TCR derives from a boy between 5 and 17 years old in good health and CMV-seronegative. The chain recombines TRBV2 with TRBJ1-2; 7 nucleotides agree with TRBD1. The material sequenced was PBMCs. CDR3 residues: CALPGDSYGYTF. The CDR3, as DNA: TGTGCACTCCCCGGGGACAGCTATGGCTACACCTTC.